Below, 15 T cell receptor beta chains from the same sample are listed, as sequenced in a study of prognosis after radiotherapy for stage I lung cancer (dated by TCRdb to the early 2020s). Data came from an Illumina HiSeq 3000. Two rounds of multiplex PCR on genomic DNA were used to amplify the TCR beta CDR3 region. The first PCR round used primers specific to each TRBV and TRBJ gene, with sequences filed in Chinese patent CN105087789A. TCRdb trimmed public reads at Q25 via fastp, called clones via MiXCR and kept in-frame beta chains. Rows are combined by CDR3 protein, so each entry shows the most common genes and DNA. Here the sample has fewer than 40,000 distinct CDR3 sequences; 40% to 60% occur a single time. Approximately 17% of the sample belongs to the ten largest clones. The sample in question was PBMCs, obtained before or after stereotactic body radiation therapy (not recorded which). These receptors all stem from a donor over 45 with non-small cell lung cancer.

This clonotype has only one observation. The V call is TRBV24-1, the J call TRBJ2-7, with D perhaps matching TRBD1 or TRBD2 (5 bases each). The V and J ends lost 8 bases and 1 base respectively, with 8 bases between them. CDR3 length: 12 residues. Germline assignment: CDR1 KGHDR and CDR2 SFDVKD. This chain's CDR3 is CATMWGSYEQYF. CDR3 nucleotide sequence: TGTGCCACCATGTGGGGGTCCTACGAGCAGTACTTC.

The J gene is TRBJ2-7, the V gene TRBV12-3 or TRBV12-4; the D is unclear. Trimming shortened V by 5 bases and J by 6 bases, and 20 bases separated the two germline ends. The CDR3 has 15 residues. CDR3 in amino acids: CASSPLERDGGEQYF. The CDR3 bases are TGTGCCAGCAGTCCCCTCGAGCGTGATGGCGGCGAGCAGTACTTC.

This clonotype showed up just once. A far more abundant clone sits one base away, making this likely a read error. The CDR3 loop reads CASSYPQRGTREQFF. The CDR3 coding sequence is TGTGCCAGCAGTTACCCGCAGAGGGGGACAAGGGAGCAGTTCTTC. The V gene is TRBV6-9, the J gene TRBJ2-1, with D tentatively TRBD1 (6 bases). This CDR3 comprises 15 residues. The germline gives CDR1 MNHGY, CDR2 SVAAGI. V was clipped by 3 bases and J by 10 bases, with 19 bases between them.

As to this clonotype: Since a much larger clone is just one base distant, this may be a read error. The rearrangement joins TRBV5-4 to TRBJ1-2, with 7 bases matching TRBD1. Germline CDR1 reads SGHNT; CDR2 reads YYREEE (reference sequence). There are 14 residues in the CDR3. V was clipped by 2 bases and J by 9 bases; unmatched bases: 10. CDR3 DNA: TGTGCCAGCAGCTTACAGGGGATCGTGGCGCGCTACACCTTC. Its protein product is CASSLQGIVARYTF. Variable domain in full (rest from reference TRBV5-4 and TRBJ1-2): ETGVTQSPTHLIKTRGQQVTLRCSSQSGHNTVSWYQQALGQGPQFIFQYYREEENGRGNFPPRFSGLQFPNYSSELNVNALELDDSALYLCASSLQGIVARYTFGSGTRLTVV.

This clonotype was counted many times. The rearrangement joins TRBV7-6 to TRBJ2-5, with TRBD1 matching over 7 bases. CDR1 SGHVS and CDR2 FNYEAQ come from the germline V gene. V lost 10 bases to trimming and J lost 4 bases; unmatched junction nucleotides: 12. There are 14 residues in the CDR3. CDR3 amino acids: CATRGVRGRETQYF. As DNA, the CDR3 is TGTGCCACCCGAGGAGTGAGGGGGCGAGAGACCCAGTACTTC.

Note on this clonotype: A much more abundant neighbour one base away suggests this may be a read error. The chain links TRBV4-2 to TRBJ1-1; tentatively, D is TRBD1 (6 bases). The CDR3 loop spans 17 amino acids. Germline V gives CDR1 LGHNA, CDR2 YNFKEQ. V was shortened by 6 bases and J by 1 base, with 21 bases between the two germline ends. The CDR3 coding sequence is TGTGCCAGCAGACCCTTCGGGGGCCGGGTGGGGAACACTGAAGCTTTCTTT. It specifies CASRPFGGRVGNTEAFF.

This clonotype is medium-sized. The chain employs TRBV5-1 and TRBJ2-1; the match to TRBD2 covers 11 bases. J gave up 0 bases and V 2 bases, and 10 bases lay outside the gene matches. Germline assignment: CDR1 SGHRS and CDR2 YFSETQ. The CDR3 runs to 19 residues. CDR3 nucleotides: TGCGCCAGCAGCTTCTCCGGGACTAGCGGCGCAAGCTCCTACAATGAGCAGTTCTTC. Translating it yields CASSFSGTSGASSYNEQFF.

Of note for this clonotype: A read error likely explains this, since a far larger clone differs by one base. This chain joins TRBV6-4 and TRBJ2-5; 7 positions agree with TRBD2. The last part of the DNA fits TRBJ2-1 better; the J call may be wrong. This CDR3 has 15 residues. Per the germline V gene, CDR1 is MRHNA and CDR2 is SNTAGT. CDR3 in DNA: TGTGCCAGCAAGTTGGGAGGGCCTCCGGTGAATGAGCAGTTCTTC. Residues: CASKLGGPPVNEQFF.

Note on this clonotype: An end of the junction does not agree with germline; a read error may underlie this. The chain is built from TRBV6-1 and TRBJ2-2, with D perhaps matching TRBD2 (6 bases). This CDR3 is 16 amino acids long. The germline CDR1 and CDR2 sequences are MNHNS and SASEGT. The DNA of the CDR3 is TGTGCCTGCAGTAACCCTAGCGTGAGGCCCACCGGGGAGCTGTTTTTT. Translated, it gives CACSNPSVRPTGELFF.

This clonotype has a handful of counts. This may be a read error: a much more frequent sequence differs by one nucleotide. The conserved phenylalanine or tryptophan is not found at the CDR3 terminus, so this likely reflects a read error. In DNA form, the CDR3 reads TGCGCCAGCAGCTTGGCCACTGAGGGATATACGCAGTATCTT. The encoded protein is CASSLATEGYTQYL. The V call is TRBV5-1, the J call TRBJ2-3, with a possible D match to TRBD2 (5 bases). Trimming stripped 0 bases from V and 7 bases from J, with 12 bases between. The CDR3 spans 14 residues. From germline, CDR1 is SGHRS and CDR2 YFSETQ.

The chain carries TRBV7-3 and TRBJ1-1; 7 nucleotides line up with TRBD1. The CDR3 sequence is 16 residues long. The germline CDR1 and CDR2 sequences are SGHTA and FQGTGA. After removal of 6 bases from V and 5 bases from J, the junction contained 15 bases not matched to a gene. CDR3 loop: CASSLMRTGTKTEAFF. CDR3 DNA: TGTGCCAGCAGTCTCATGAGGACAGGTACGAAAACTGAAGCTTTCTTT.

This clonotype was recorded at least ten times. The J gene is TRBJ1-1, the V gene TRBV12-3 or TRBV12-4; D unclear. The CDR3 spans 13 residues. V was pared by 0 bases and J by 9 bases, with 11 bases between. The CDR3 loop reads CASSLAGFRQAFF. CDR3 in DNA: TGTGCCAGCAGTTTAGCTGGTTTCCGACAAGCTTTCTTT.

V and J are TRBV19 and TRBJ2-6; D uncertain. V was trimmed by 4 bases and J by 8 bases, leaving 24 bases between them. The CDR3 is 18 amino acids. In germline, CDR1 is LNHDA, CDR2 SQIVND (reference sequence). Here the CDR3 DNA reads TGTGCCAGTAGTACCACCCGGGCTTCAAGCCCTGGTTCCAACGTCCTGACTTTC. Its protein product is CASSTTRASSPGSNVLTF.

This clonotype is medium-sized by share. The rearrangement joins TRBV5-1 to TRBJ2-1; 10 bases fit TRBD2. This CDR3 has 15 residues. V was pared by 2 bases and J by 8 bases, with 7 bases of the junction left unmatched. Germline assignment: CDR1 SGHRS and CDR2 YFSETQ. The CDR3 spells CASSFQAGGDHEQFF. Written as DNA, the CDR3 is TGCGCCAGCAGCTTTCAAGCGGGAGGGGACCATGAGCAGTTCTTC.

Concerning this clonotype itself: Given a far larger clone just one base away, this is likely a sequencing read error. The genes are TRBV6-6 and TRBJ2-7, with 7 positions matching TRBD1. This CDR3 region has 13 residues. In germline, CDR1 is MNHNY, CDR2 SVGAGI (reference sequence). CDR3 protein: CAISYSRQGEQYF. Written as DNA, the CDR3 is TGTGCCATCAGTTACTCTAGACAGGGTGAGCAGTACTTC.